These 9 T cell receptor beta chains share one sample of origin, sequenced in a study of blood T cells in healthy people across ages. Alongside a J-beta primer mix, a sample-barcoded 5' primer served in a second PCR lasting about 7 to 11 cycles. Each CDR3 protein is one row after TCRdb ran MiXCR on the 5' RACE reads. The sample holds hundreds of thousands of distinct CDR3 sequences, under 30% seen once. The specimen sequenced was blood. These receptors all stem from a woman of 80 years or more in good health.

This chain joins TRBV3-1 and TRBJ2-5; D may be TRBD1 (7 bases). V lost 0 bases and J 11 bases, leaving 25 bases between the germline ends. Looked up from germline, CDR1 is LGHDT and CDR2 is YNNKEL (reference sequence). The CDR3 consists of 17 residues. The chain's CDR3 is CASSQDRSPAGGNEQYF. The CDR3 bases are TGTGCCAGCAGCCAAGATAGGAGTCCGGCAGGGGGGAATGAGCAGTACTTC.

This clonotype was recorded many times. V usage is TRBV10-2 and J usage is TRBJ1-2; TRBD1 matches 10 bases. Losses at the gene ends were 5 bases for V and 2 bases for J; bases not matched to a gene: 5. Germline-derived CDR1 and CDR2 are WSHSY and SAAADI. The CDR3 has 15 residues. The CDR3 protein is CASSLTGGRNYGYTF. DNA for the CDR3: TGCGCCAGCAGTTTGACAGGGGGCAGAAACTATGGCTACACCTTC.

This clonotype was observed many times. The chain links TRBV4-2 to TRBJ2-5, with D unresolved. CDR3 length equals 13 residues. V was clipped by 0 bases and J by 4 bases, with 6 bases between them. Looked up from germline, CDR1 is LGHNA and CDR2 is YNFKEQ. CDR3 nucleotide sequence: TGTGCCAGCAGCCAAGATGCCCCAGAGACCCAGTACTTC. As protein: CASSQDAPETQYF.

The V and J genes are TRBV20-1 and TRBJ2-4; TRBD1 might be the D (5 bases). The CDR3 has 17 amino acids. The V gene lost 0 bases and the J gene lost 0 bases, with 15 bases spanning the gap. Germline values: CDR1 DFQATT, CDR2 SNEGSKA (reference sequence). The DNA of the CDR3 is TGCAGTGCTAGAGATCGGCAGGGTGGAACAGCCAAAAACATTCAGTACTTC. As protein: CSARDRQGGTAKNIQYF.

In its sample, this clonotype was seen many times. V and J are TRBV9 and TRBJ1-2, with 10 bases that match TRBD1. Germline CDR1 and CDR2: SGDLS and YYNGEE. The CDR3 loop spans 16 amino acids. With V trimmed by 3 bases and J by 4 bases, 9 bases remained unmatched. This CDR3 is CASSERQGAGIYGYTF. The CDR3 DNA is TGTGCCAGCAGCGAGAGACAGGGGGCAGGAATCTATGGCTACACCTTC.

The chain carries TRBV20-1 and TRBJ1-5, with 7 bases lining up with TRBD1. Trimming took 3 bases from V and 3 from J; bases not matched to a gene: 8. CDR1 DFQATT and CDR2 SNEGSKA come from the germline V gene (reference sequence). There are 15 residues in the CDR3. CDR3 nucleotides: TGCAGTGCTAGCTCATCCGGGACAGTCAATCAGCCCCAGCATTTT. It codes for CSASSSGTVNQPQHF.

This clonotype appeared many times. This rearrangement joins TRBV12-3 or TRBV12-4 to TRBJ1-2; D is possibly TRBD1 (5 bases). Trimming took 6 bases from V and 6 from J, leaving 14 bases between them. The CDR3 sequence is 13 residues long. CDR3 coding DNA: TGTGCCAGCAGCTCTCGCAGGGATAATGGCTACACCTTC. This translates into CASSSRRDNGYTF.

The chain carries TRBV5-5 and TRBJ1-2; D possibly corresponds to TRBD1 (5 bases). Germline loops: CDR1 SGHKS, CDR2 YYEKEE (reference sequence). The CDR3 is 15 residues long. The germline V and J ends were trimmed by 3 bases and 1 base, with 13 bases remaining between them. CDR3 amino acids: CASSWGKWGNYGYTF. DNA for the CDR3: TGTGCCAGCAGCTGGGGGAAGTGGGGTAACTATGGCTACACCTTC.

This chain connects TRBV18 to TRBJ2-5; 7 bases align to TRBD2. CDR1 is KGHSH and CDR2 is LQKENI in the germline V gene. Unmatched junction bases numbered 14, after V lost 6 bases and J lost 4 bases. The CDR3 has 16 residues. In DNA form, the CDR3 reads TGTGCCAGCTCGCCGGCTGGGAGCGGGGTTGGAGAGACCCAGTACTTC. Translated: CASSPAGSGVGETQYF.